This T cell receptor (beta chain) is from a study of T cells in localized non-small cell lung cancer. Germline V gives CDR1 KGHSH, CDR2 LQKENI. CDR3 length: 14 residues. Trimming left V 3 bases short and J 2 bases short, with 10 bases between. The assay was immunoSEQ multiplex PCR, and TCRdb's table has in-frame clones only and misses some. Of about 26,000 clones listed, less than 95% are singletons. For this clone: Its target is not known.

Study-wide results and caveats: In the blood, greater T cell density corresponded to longer overall survival.

The chain employs TRBV18 and TRBJ1-2, with no clear D. The specimen comprised peripheral blood, sampled before any cancer treatment. This clonotype was obtained from a female donor older than 55 with stage II squamous cell lung carcinoma. In nucleotides, the CDR3 is TGTGCCAGCTCACCTCTCGAAGGGAACTATGGCTACACCTTC. It translates to CASSPLEGNYGYTF.